This T cell receptor (beta chain) was obtained from a study of control samples from healthy donors and cancer patients. This clone has just one count. Trimming took off 4 bases at V and 1 base at J, with 1 base between the two ends. CDR3 size: 11 residues. Germline-derived CDR1 and CDR2 are SQVTM and ANQGSEA. Libraries were prepared by immunoSEQ multiplex PCR; TCRdb keeps only in-frame clonotypes and omits some of them. The sample has some 150,000 clones, approximately 94% seen once. Sequencing was done on a sample of PBMCs. The receptor was derived from a man aged 55 to 70 with colorectal cancer. The genes are TRBV29-1 and TRBJ2-2; D is unclear. CDR3 in DNA: TGCAGCGTTGTGAACACCGGGGAGCTGTTTTTT. As protein: CSVVNTGELFF.